These 19 T cell receptor beta chains were sequenced from one sample in a study of CD8 T cells in Susac syndrome. cDNA came from roughly 0.5 to 1 ug RNA primed by random hexamers. MiXCR, run by TCRdb on the immunoSEQ multiplex PCR reads, gives a single entry per CDR3 protein. The data contain around 150,000 distinct CDR3 sequences, 85% to 95% of them seen just once; the ten biggest clones take up approximately 0.25%. Sequences were obtained from CD8+ T cells from PBMCs. The receptors derive from a human donor in good health.

The chain joins TRBV7-9 to TRBJ1-2; no firm D call. The CDR3 contains 14 residues. Per germline, CDR1 SEHNR and CDR2 FQNEAQ (reference sequence). The V end was cut by 1 base, the J end by 2 bases, with 8 bases between. The DNA for the CDR3 is TGTGCCAGCAGCTTAGGGACGGGCAACTATGGCTACACCTTC. Its translation is CASSLGTGNYGYTF.

About this clonotype: The junction and the germline gene differ at one end; a read error may be behind it. The rearrangement links TRBV4-3 to TRBJ2-7; D not certain. Germline CDR1 LGHNA, CDR2 YSLEER. CDR3 length equals 12 residues. DNA for the CDR3: TGTGCCAGCAGCCAAGACGGCTACGAGCAGTACTTC. It specifies CASSQDGYEQYF.

J is TRBJ2-7 and V is TRBV12-3 or TRBV12-4; D is uncertain. The CDR3 extends over 13 amino acids. With 1 base removed from V and 2 bases from J, the gap between germline ends came to 6 bases. The CDR3 protein is CASSLVGTYEQYF. The CDR3 nucleotides read TGTGCCAGCAGTTTAGTGGGGACCTACGAGCAGTACTTC.

The genes are TRBV20-1 and TRBJ2-3, with TRBD2 identical over 12 bases. This CDR3 contains 15 residues. V lost 6 bases, J lost 2 bases, and 6 bases stayed unmatched. CDR1 DFQATT and CDR2 SNEGSKA come from the germline V gene (reference sequence). DNA of the CDR3: TGCAGTGCCCCTGGGACTAGCGGGCCCACAGATACGCAGTATTTT. Translating gives CSAPGTSGPTDTQYF.

This sequence joins TRBV29-1 and TRBJ2-7; TRBD2 agrees at 7 bases. Unmatched junction bases numbered 3, after V lost 5 bases and J lost 2 bases. Germline loops: CDR1 SQVTM, CDR2 ANQGSEA. The CDR3 loop spans 12 amino acids. CDR3 in DNA: TGCAGCGTTAAGCGGGGCCCCTACGAGCAGTACTTC. Translated, it gives CSVKRGPYEQYF.

The chain couples TRBV13 to TRBJ1-2; no clear D gene. Per the germline V gene, CDR1 is PRHDT and CDR2 is FYEKMQ (reference sequence). CDR3 length: 12 residues. The V gene lost 3 bases and the J gene lost 10 bases, with 12 bases spanning the gap. CDR3 DNA: TGTGCCAGCAGCTTTCAAGGCCCCCACTACACCTTC. Translating gives CASSFQGPHYTF.

The chain joins TRBV29-1 to TRBJ2-7, with D uncertain. CDR1 and CDR2 (germline): SQVTM, ANQGSEA. The CDR3 sequence is 12 residues long. V was clipped by 0 bases and J by 2 bases, with 5 bases between them. The CDR3: CSVEDSPYEQYF. For the CDR3, the DNA is TGCAGCGTTGAAGACAGCCCCTACGAGCAGTACTTC.

In its sample, this clonotype was seen once. CDR3 loop: CASWGRYEQYF. The CDR3 nucleotides read TGTGCCAGTTGGGGGCGATACGAGCAGTACTTC. This chain joins TRBV27 and TRBJ2-7, with D perhaps matching TRBD1 (6 bases). The length of the CDR3 is 11 residues. The germline V gene encodes CDR1 MNHEY and CDR2 SMNVEV (reference sequence). Trimming shortened V by 9 bases and J by 4 bases, and 10 bases separated the two germline ends.

V usage is TRBV24-1 and J usage is TRBJ2-3, with a weak D call TRBD1 (7 bases). The CDR3 has 12 residues. Trimming took off 3 bases at V and 9 bases at J, with 9 bases between the two ends. CDR1 is KGHDR, CDR2 SFDVKD, per germline. Here the CDR3 DNA reads TGTGCCACCAGTGATCAGGGGGGCACGCAGTATTTT. It is translated as CATSDQGGTQYF.

This clonotype was seen a single time. The chain has TRBV11-2 and TRBJ2-1; weak D call: TRBD2 (5 bases). V shed 3 bases and J shed 4 bases, with 13 bases lying between them. The V gene's germline CDR1 is SGHAT and CDR2 FQNNGV. The CDR3 covers 15 residues. The CDR3 protein is CASSFGLGEYNEQFF. CDR3 DNA sequence: TGTGCCAGCAGCTTCGGTCTCGGGGAATACAATGAGCAGTTCTTC. Full variable domain (missing parts from reference TRBV11-2 and TRBJ2-1): EAGVAQSPRYKIIEKRQSVAFWCNPISGHATLYWYQQILGQGPKLLIQFQNNGVVDDSQLPKDRFSAERLKGVDSTLKIQPAKLEDSAVYLCASSFGLGEYNEQFFGPGTRLTVL.

The rearrangement links TRBV2 to TRBJ1-2, with D possibly TRBD1 on 6 matching bases. This CDR3 has 14 amino acids. Deletions cut 7 bases from V and 0 bases from J, with 12 bases between. The germline V gene has CDR1 SNHLY and CDR2 FYNNEI. This CDR3 is CASKSGETNYGYTF. The CDR3 DNA reads as TGTGCCAGCAAGTCAGGGGAAACTAACTATGGCTACACCTTC.

This chain joins TRBV28 and TRBJ2-3, with TRBD2 identical over 9 bases. In germline, CDR1 is MDHEN, CDR2 SYDVKM. The trim removed 6 bases at V and 4 bases at J, leaving 11 bases unmatched. CDR3 length: 16 amino acids. CDR3: CASRGGGGRAPDTQYF. The CDR3 DNA follows: TGTGCCAGCAGGGGAGGAGGCGGGAGGGCCCCAGATACGCAGTATTTT. Full variable domain (rest looked up from reference TRBV28 and TRBJ2-3): DVKVTQSSRYLVKRTGEKVFLECVQDMDHENMFWYRQDPGLGLRLIYFSYDVKMKEKGDIPEGYSVSREKKERFSLILESASTNQTSMYLCASRGGGGRAPDTQYFGPGTRLTVL.

The chain recombines TRBV6-2 or TRBV6-3 with TRBJ2-1; 13 nucleotides match TRBD2. The CDR3 sequence is 17 residues long. CDR1 and CDR2 from the germline V gene are MNHEY and SVGEGT. Trimming cost V 4 bases and J 4 bases; bases outside gene matches: 7. The CDR3 DNA follows: TGTGCCAGCAGTTCGGGACTAGCGGGACTGGGGTACAATGAGCAGTTCTTC. Translation: CASSSGLAGLGYNEQFF.

The chain links TRBV20-1 to TRBJ2-1; 16 bases agree with TRBD2. After removal of 2 bases from V and 4 bases from J, the junction contained 5 bases not matched to a gene. This CDR3 has 17 amino acids. CDR1 DFQATT and CDR2 SNEGSKA come from the germline V gene (reference sequence). This CDR3 reads CSARLGTSGRVYNEQFF. In DNA, the CDR3 is TGCAGTGCTAGACTCGGGACTAGCGGGAGGGTATACAATGAGCAGTTCTTC.

CDR3 sequence: CSARRASWGDTQYF. The CDR3 bases are TGCAGTGCTAGGCGGGCTAGCTGGGGGGATACGCAGTATTTT. This chain links TRBV20-1 with TRBJ2-3, with D perhaps matching TRBD1 or TRBD2 (5 bases each). The germline gives CDR1 DFQATT, CDR2 SNEGSKA (reference sequence). V lost 3 bases and J 6 bases, leaving 16 bases between the germline ends. CDR3 size: 14 residues.

The V and J genes are TRBV20-1 and TRBJ2-1; D gene unclear. Germline V lookup: CDR1 DFQATT, CDR2 SNEGSKA (reference sequence). The CDR3 contains 10 residues. Trimming shortened V by 6 bases and J by 2 bases, and 2 bases separated the two germline ends. The DNA of the CDR3 is TGCAGTGCCCCCTACAATGAGCAGTTCTTC. Protein product: CSAPYNEQFF.

In its sample, this clonotype was seen once. The chain uses TRBV28 and TRBJ1-1, with D perhaps TRBD1 (5 bases). CDR1 MDHEN and CDR2 SYDVKM come from the germline V gene. CDR3 length: 14 amino acids. Trimming removed 6 bases from V and 0 bases from J, with 11 bases in between. CDR3 loop: CASRMDIMNTEAFF. The CDR3 region has the DNA TGTGCCAGCAGGATGGACATCATGAACACTGAAGCTTTCTTT.

J is TRBJ1-1 and V is TRBV4-2; no clear D. The V end was cut by 6 bases, the J end by 6 bases, with 14 bases between. The CDR3 has 13 residues. Per germline, CDR1 LGHNA and CDR2 YNFKEQ. CDR3 sequence (DNA): TGTGCCAGCAGTCGGACGGCTCAAGCTGAAGCTTTCTTT. Translating it yields CASSRTAQAEAFF.

The gene calls are TRBV15 and TRBJ1-2, with D possibly TRBD1 on 5 matching bases. Deletions cut 5 bases from V and 5 bases from J, with 9 bases between. CDR3 length: 12 amino acids. The V gene's germline CDR1 is LNHNV and CDR2 YYDKDF (reference sequence). DNA for the CDR3: TGTGCCACCAGCGGGGACGGATATGGCTACACCTTC. It specifies CATSGDGYGYTF.